This TCR beta chain was profiled in a study of cytomegalovirus exposure and HLA in healthy donors. General study findings and limits: TCR beta chains numbering about 160 were designated cytomegalovirus-associated.

This CDR3 is 15 amino acids long. V lost 0 bases to trimming and J lost 1 base, with 10 bases between them. Looked up from germline, CDR1 is SGDLS and CDR2 is YYNGEE. The primer mix had 60 Vbeta and 13 Jbeta primers. TCRdb's copy holds only in-frame clones and misses some; the assay was immunoSEQ multiplex PCR. The table shows fewer than 120,000 clones, with over 65% occurring only once. As to this clone: The antigen is unknown.

This receptor was taken from a woman aged 25 to 39 in good health and CMV-seronegative. Sequenced sample: PBMCs. The chain couples TRBV9 to TRBJ1-1; D is uncertain. For the CDR3, the DNA is TGTGCCAGCAGCGTAGGAGCCCCAGGGAACACTGAAGCTTTCTTT. Residues: CASSVGAPGNTEAFF. The variable domain in full, with the rest retrieved from reference TRBV9 and TRBJ1-1, is DSGVTQTPKHLITATGQRVTLRCSPRSGDLSVYWYQQSLDQGLQFLIQYYNGEERAKGNILERFSAQQFPDLHSELNLSSLELGDSALYFCASSVGAPGNTEAFFGQGTRLTVV.